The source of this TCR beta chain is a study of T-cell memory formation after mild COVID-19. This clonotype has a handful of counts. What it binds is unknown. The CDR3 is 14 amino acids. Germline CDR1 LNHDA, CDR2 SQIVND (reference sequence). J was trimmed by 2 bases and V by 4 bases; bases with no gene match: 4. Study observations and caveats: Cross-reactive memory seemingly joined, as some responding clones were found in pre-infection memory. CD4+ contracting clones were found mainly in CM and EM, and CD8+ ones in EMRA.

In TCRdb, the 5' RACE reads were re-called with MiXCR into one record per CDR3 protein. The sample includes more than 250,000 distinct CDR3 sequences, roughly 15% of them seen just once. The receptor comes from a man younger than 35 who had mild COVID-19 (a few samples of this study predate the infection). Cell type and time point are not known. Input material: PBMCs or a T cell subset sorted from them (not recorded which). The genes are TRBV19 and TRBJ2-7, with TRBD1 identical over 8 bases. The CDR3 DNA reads TGTGCCAGTAGTAGGACAGGGAACACCTACGAGCAGTACTTC. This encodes CASSRTGNTYEQYF. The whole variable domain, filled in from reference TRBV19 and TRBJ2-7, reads DGGITQSPKYLFRKEGQNVTLSCEQNLNHDAMYWYRQDPGQGLRLIYYSQIVNDFQKGDIAEGYSVSREKKESFPLTVTSAQKNPTAFYLCASSRTGNTYEQYFGPGTRLTVT.